One and the same sample provided the 24 T cell receptor beta chains below, sequenced in a study of blood T cell repertoires in COVID-19 (dated by TCRdb to the early 2020s). To prepare the library, the immunoSEQ multiplex PCR assay was applied. This immuneACCESS table, as held by TCRdb, lists in-frame sequences with V and J called but not all clones. Of the missing ones, under half trace to an unresolved V gene in checked studies; the others have no known cause. Across this sample there are approximately 60,000 clones, with 70% to 80% seen only once. The ten top clones hold 15% to 20% of the sample. The sequenced sample was peripheral blood. These receptors all stem from a man in his 60s with acute or convalescent COVID-19.

The genes are TRBV3-1 (or the pseudogene TRBV3-2) and TRBJ1-1; D is perhaps TRBD1 (6 bases). V lost 6 bases to trimming and J lost 2 bases, with 13 bases between them. This CDR3 has 14 residues. Germline values: CDR1 LGHDT, CDR2 YNNKEL (reference sequence). CDR3 in DNA: TGTGCCAGCAGTCCGGGGGGGGCCAACACTGAAGCTTTCTTT. It codes for CASSPGGANTEAFF.

J is TRBJ2-1 and V is TRBV5-1, with TRBD2 matching 8 bases. This CDR3 is built from 15 residues. V gave up 1 base and J gave up 7 bases; unmatched junction bases: 7. The germline gives CDR1 SGHRS, CDR2 YFSETQ. Here the CDR3 DNA reads TGCGCCAGCAGCTTGAAACTAGCGGAAACGAATGAGCAGTTCTTC. Translating it yields CASSLKLAETNEQFF.

This clone has more than one count but fewer than ten. The CDR3 DNA reads TGTGCCAGTAGTATACTGTCGCCGGGACAGGGGCATGAGCAGTTCTTC. Encoded protein: CASSILSPGQGHEQFF. The chain uses TRBV19 and TRBJ2-1; TRBD1 aligns across 10 bases. Trimming removed 2 bases from V and 8 bases from J; junction bases left unmatched: 9. The CDR3 loop spans 16 amino acids. Germline CDR1 reads LNHDA; CDR2 reads SQIVND (reference sequence).

The chain is built from TRBV7-8 and TRBJ2-2; 7 bases fit TRBD2. Germline values: CDR1 SGHVS, CDR2 FQNEAQ. With V trimmed by 1 base and J by 5 bases, 10 bases remained unmatched. This CDR3 spans 17 amino acids. The CDR3 is CASSLDTRTRSTGELFF. CDR3 coding DNA: TGTGCCAGCAGCTTAGATACGAGGACTAGGAGTACCGGGGAGCTGTTTTTT.

The chain employs TRBV2 and TRBJ1-4; 10 bases are a match to TRBD1. The CDR3 length is 15 residues. The J segment lost 8 bases and the V segment lost 5 bases, leaving 8 bases of the junction unmatched. Germline V gene data show CDR1 as SNHLY and CDR2 as FYNNEI. CDR3 coding DNA: TGTGCCAGCAGTAAACGGACAGGGGGTTTGGAAAAACTGTTTTTT. This codes for CASSKRTGGLEKLFF.

The V gene is TRBV6-5, the J gene TRBJ1-2, with 11 bases fitting TRBD1. V lost 6 bases to trimming and J lost 8 bases; unmatched junction nucleotides: 8. Germline V gives CDR1 MNHEY, CDR2 SVGAGI. The CDR3 extends over 14 amino acids. CDR3 in DNA: TGTGCCAGCAGCCGAGGACAGGGGGCGATCGGCTACACCTTC. This sequence encodes CASSRGQGAIGYTF.

The V call is TRBV7-2, the J call TRBJ1-4; D remains ambiguous. The CDR3 is 16 amino acids. Deletions cut 4 bases from V and 3 bases from J, with 15 bases between. The germline V gene encodes CDR1 SGHTA and CDR2 FQGNSA. The CDR3 region is CASSSPNQVANEKLFF. In DNA form, the CDR3 reads TGTGCCAGCAGCTCCCCCAACCAGGTGGCTAATGAAAAACTGTTTTTT.

A few counts support this clone. The V gene is TRBV30, the J gene TRBJ1-5; no firm D call. V dropped 1 base and J dropped 6 bases, with 7 bases sitting between them. The CDR3 has 12 residues. Germline V gives CDR1 GTSNPN, CDR2 SVGIG (reference sequence). The CDR3 reads CAWSGGSQPQHF. The CDR3 DNA reads TGTGCCTGGAGTGGAGGATCTCAGCCCCAGCATTTT.

The J gene is TRBJ1-1, the V gene TRBV5-8, with D tentatively TRBD1 (5 bases). The V and J ends lost 1 base and 0 bases respectively, with 10 bases between them. CDR1 SGHTS and CDR2 YDEGEE come from the germline V gene. This CDR3 is built from 15 residues. CDR3 region: CASSLWQGLNTEAFF. In DNA form, the CDR3 reads TGTGCCAGCAGCTTGTGGCAGGGCTTGAACACTGAAGCTTTCTTT.

The genes are TRBV5-1 and TRBJ1-2; D not certain. This CDR3 spans 12 amino acids. Per germline, CDR1 SGHRS and CDR2 YFSETQ. The V end lost 4 bases, the J end lost 7 bases, and 11 bases lay between the germline ends. The CDR3 is CASSAEGGGYTF. Here the CDR3 DNA reads TGCGCCAGCAGCGCGGAGGGAGGTGGCTACACCTTC.

The chain uses TRBV19 and TRBJ2-5, with TRBD1 matching 7 bases. The CDR3 sequence is 14 residues long. Germline V CDR1 and CDR2: LNHDA, SQIVND (reference sequence). The V segment lost 5 bases and the J segment 2 bases; nucleotides outside the gene matches: 5. The CDR3 protein is CASSLGGQQETQYF. DNA for the CDR3: TGTGCCAGTAGTCTAGGGGGACAGCAAGAGACCCAGTACTTC.

V is TRBV11-2 and J is TRBJ2-3, with D tentatively TRBD2 (5 bases). V lost 1 base to trimming and J lost 8 bases, with 22 bases between them. Germline V gives CDR1 SGHAT, CDR2 FQNNGV. The CDR3 contains 17 residues. The CDR3, as DNA: TGTGCCAGCAGCTTAGTGGGAGCGGAAACAACGAGCGGTACGCAGTATTTT. This gives the protein CASSLVGAETTSGTQYF.

The chain has TRBV27 and TRBJ2-5, with TRBD1 identical over 8 bases. V lost 5 bases, J lost 6 bases, and 8 bases stayed unmatched. The CDR3 length is 14 residues. Germline V lookup: CDR1 MNHEY, CDR2 SMNVEV (reference sequence). This chain's CDR3 is CASSIPGQVKTQYF. CDR3 coding DNA: TGTGCCAGCAGTATACCGGGACAGGTGAAGACCCAGTACTTC.

DNA of the CDR3: TGCGCCAGCAGCCAAGGAGGGAATGAGCAGTTCTTC. Translating gives CASSQGGNEQFF. The rearrangement joins TRBV4-1 to TRBJ2-1, with a tentative D call TRBD2 (5 bases). Per germline, CDR1 MGHRA and CDR2 YSYEKL. The CDR3 consists of 12 residues. V lost 1 base to trimming and J lost 7 bases, with 5 bases between them.

Here the CDR3 DNA reads TGCAGTGCTAGTTTGAGCGGTTTAACCCGCTCCTACAATGAGCAGTTCTTC. Residues: CSASLSGLTRSYNEQFF. The J gene is TRBJ2-1, the V gene TRBV20-1; a possible D gene is TRBD2 (5 bases). Germline-derived CDR1 and CDR2 are DFQATT and SNEGSKA (reference sequence). Between the trimmed V and J ends, which lost 3 bases and 0 bases, there was a span of 18 bases. There are 17 residues in the CDR3.

The V and J genes are TRBV30 and TRBJ2-5; possibly TRBD1 for D (5 bases). Germline assignment: CDR1 GTSNPN and CDR2 SVGIG (reference sequence). The V end lost 0 bases, the J end lost 1 base, and 12 bases lay between the germline ends. The CDR3 totals 15 residues. The DNA of the CDR3 is TGTGCCTGGAGTGTACAGACACAGGCCCAAGAGACCCAGTACTTC. Translation gives CAWSVQTQAQETQYF.

The CDR3 nucleotides read TGTGCCATCAGTGGGACTAGCGAGGACACCGGGGAGCTGTTTTTT. Amino acid sequence: CAISGTSEDTGELFF. V usage is TRBV10-3 and J usage is TRBJ2-2, with 9 nucleotides matching TRBD2. Unmatched junction bases numbered 3, after V lost 4 bases and J lost 3 bases. CDR1 and CDR2 from the germline V gene are ENHRY and SYGVKD. The CDR3 spans 15 residues.

The chain combines TRBV4-3 with TRBJ2-1, with 8 bases that match TRBD1. V dropped 4 bases and J dropped 2; count of bases not matched to a gene: 10. Germline V gene lookup returns CDR1 LGHNA and CDR2 YSLEER. The CDR3 runs 17 residues. CDR3 DNA: TGCGCCAGCAGCCGCGATTCAGGGGGCGCAACCTACAATGAGCAGTTCTTC. Amino acid sequence: CASSRDSGGATYNEQFF.

The gene calls are TRBV7-9 and TRBJ2-5, with TRBD2 matching 7 bases. Trimming at V came to 5 bases and at J to 4 bases, leaving 7 bases not matched to a gene. CDR1 SEHNR and CDR2 FQNEAQ come from the germline V gene (reference sequence). This CDR3 has 14 residues. Here the CDR3 reads CASSPIGGGETQYF. Here the CDR3 DNA reads TGTGCCAGCAGCCCGATTGGCGGGGGAGAGACCCAGTACTTC.

The V call is TRBV2, the J call TRBJ2-5, with D perhaps matching TRBD2 (6 bases). Germline V lookup: CDR1 SNHLY, CDR2 FYNNEI. CDR3 length: 11 residues. V was trimmed by 7 bases and J by 4 bases, leaving 7 bases between them. This CDR3 reads CASMTRETQYF. The DNA for the CDR3 is TGTGCCAGCATGACTAGAGAGACCCAGTACTTC.

This rearrangement joins TRBV12-3 or TRBV12-4 to TRBJ2-1, with a tentative D call TRBD1 (7 bases). The V gene lost 2 bases and the J gene lost 9 bases, with 11 bases spanning the gap. This CDR3 is built from 13 residues. CDR3 residues: CASSLSQGGEQFF. DNA for the CDR3: TGTGCCAGCAGTTTATCGCAGGGGGGTGAGCAGTTCTTC.

The J gene is TRBJ2-3, the V gene TRBV6-1; 9 positions match TRBD1. The CDR3 is 14 amino acids. CDR1 is MNHNS, CDR2 SASEGT, per germline. J gave up 8 bases and V 2 bases, and 5 bases lay outside the gene matches. The CDR3 bases are TGTGCCAGCAGTGAATCGGACAGGGGTTTTACGCAGTATTTT. Protein sequence: CASSESDRGFTQYF.

In this sample, this clone turned up a few times. This chain connects TRBV27 to TRBJ2-2; 7 nucleotides line up with TRBD1. This CDR3 is built from 16 residues. Germline CDR1 MNHEY, CDR2 SMNVEV (reference sequence). The V gene end was trimmed by 8 bases and the J gene end by 0 bases; junction bases not matched to a gene: 9. CDR3 nucleotide sequence: TGTGCCAGCTCCCAAGCAGGGGGATCGAACACCGGGGAGCTGTTTTTT. Residues: CASSQAGGSNTGELFF.

This chain connects TRBV4-3 to TRBJ2-7, with 8 bases aligning to TRBD1. Germline CDR1 is LGHNA and CDR2 is YSLEER. V dropped 2 bases and J dropped 3; count of bases not matched to a gene: 9. The CDR3 consists of 16 residues. CDR3 in amino acids: CASSQLTGGGSYEQYF. The DNA of the CDR3 is TGCGCCAGCAGCCAACTTACAGGGGGAGGCAGCTACGAGCAGTACTTC.